This T cell receptor beta chain appears in the sequencing data of a study of T cell responses to AZD1222 COVID-19 vaccine. This CDR3 has 15 amino acids. CDR1 is SNHLY and CDR2 is FYNNEI in the germline V gene. After removal of 6 bases from V and 5 bases from J, the junction contained 7 bases not matched to a gene. Sequencing used immunoSEQ multiplex PCR; TCRdb keeps in-frame clones, though not all of them. The table shows roughly 270,000 clones, with approximately 94% occurring only once. Here the sequenced sample was peripheral blood, taken 28 days after the second AZD1222 dose. The clonotype originates from an adult who received the AZD1222 COVID-19 vaccine. The chain links TRBV2 to TRBJ2-3; 11 positions match TRBD2. The CDR3 sequence is CASSGSGGAGDTQYF. CDR3 DNA sequence: TGTGCCAGCAGCGGTAGCGGGGGGGCCGGAGATACGCAGTATTTT.